This T cell receptor beta chain is from a study of CD8+ T cells in alopecia areata. The CDR3 sequence is 13 residues long. Trimming took 5 bases from V and 2 from J, leaving 8 bases between them. Looked up from germline, CDR1 is SGHTA and CDR2 is FQGNSA. Following RNA extraction, reverse transcription yielded cDNA that acted as the sequencing template. TCRdb's table, derived via immunoSEQ multiplex PCR, lists solely in-frame clones and lacks some. The sample lists 210,000 or so clones; more than 60% were seen once. Treatment denoted: oral pan-JAK inhibitor, 5-10 mg twice daily. The rearrangement links TRBV7-2 to TRBJ2-3; D unclear. This clonotype was obtained from a human donor with alopecia areata. Sequenced here: CD4+ T cells sorted from blood, sampled at approximately week 42, from a patient treated with tofacitinib. Written as DNA, the CDR3 is TGTGCCAGCAGCATACAGACCACAGATACGCAGTATTTT. It yields the protein CASSIQTTDTQYF.